These T cell receptor beta chains were read from a single sample in a study of T cells in Graves' hyperthyroidism and ophthalmopathy. In TCRdb, the multiplex PCR reads were re-called with MiXCR into one record per CDR3 protein. Counted here are over 400,000 distinct CDR3 sequences, roughly 14% occurring once; the ten biggest clones make up under 15%. The sample consisted of blood. These receptor sequences come from a man between 18 and 35 years old with Graves' ophthalmopathy. Each CDR3 is given with its conserved first and last residue. The D gene is left open where the match is weak.

V gene: TRBV3-1; D gene: -; CDR3 length: 15; CDR3 protein: CASSQTGGGNQPQHF
V gene: TRBV13; D gene: TRBD1; CDR3 length: 16; CDR3 protein: CASSHLDPGQGYEQYF
V gene: TRBV10-3; D gene: -; CDR3 length: 11; CDR3 protein: CAISASDTQYF
V gene: TRBV10-3; D gene: -; CDR3 length: 17; CDR3 protein: CAISGGGATGYTGELFF
V gene: TRBV29-1; D gene: -; CDR3 length: 15; CDR3 protein: CSAKGGHANTGELFF
V gene: TRBV24-1; D gene: -; CDR3 length: 15; CDR3 protein: CATSGDQTRTDTQYF
V gene: TRBV12-3/TRBV12-4; D gene: TRBD1; CDR3 length: 14; CDR3 protein: CASNLDRGYYGYAF
V gene: TRBV18; D gene: -; CDR3 length: 14; CDR3 protein: CASSGAARGETQYF
V gene: TRBV4-1; D gene: TRBD2; CDR3 length: 16; CDR3 protein: CASSQGPGLGQETQYF
V gene: TRBV18; D gene: TRBD2; CDR3 length: 17; CDR3 protein: CASSPPGSGRTYNEQFF
V gene: TRBV14; D gene: -; CDR3 length: 15; CDR3 protein: CASSQGAGIRETQYF
V gene: TRBV27; D gene: -; CDR3 length: 12; CDR3 protein: CASRSQEYEQFF
V gene: TRBV6-4; D gene: -; CDR3 length: 13; CDR3 protein: CASSATGFGELFF
V gene: TRBV4-1; D gene: -; CDR3 length: 16; CDR3 protein: CASSQVPGVKDYGYTF
V gene: TRBV12-3/TRBV12-4; D gene: TRBD2; CDR3 length: 13; CDR3 protein: CASKRGTEETQYF
V gene: TRBV4-1; D gene: TRBD2; CDR3 length: 18; CDR3 protein: CASSRGASTSGVAGELFF
V gene: TRBV6-1; D gene: -; CDR3 length: 13; CDR3 protein: CASQPNLNTEAFF
V gene: TRBV20-1; D gene: -; CDR3 length: 13; CDR3 protein: CSAPLTYQETQYF
V gene: TRBV7-9; D gene: TRBD2; CDR3 length: 14; CDR3 protein: CASSPREVTDTQYF
V gene: TRBV18; D gene: -; CDR3 length: 13; CDR3 protein: CASSNLDGDTQYF
V gene: TRBV7-6; D gene: -; CDR3 length: 13; CDR3 protein: CASSEEAKNIQYF
V gene: TRBV18; D gene: TRBD1; CDR3 length: 15; CDR3 protein: CASSHDRGEFYEQYF
V gene: TRBV14; D gene: -; CDR3 length: 15; CDR3 protein: CAGSQLGRVSYGYTF